The 11 T cell receptor beta chains given below trace back to one sample, sequenced in a study of CD8 T cells in ankylosing spondylitis (dated by TCRdb to the late 2010s). The library was prepared using 5' RACE. Reads for this sample came from an Illumina HiSeq 2500. The public reads were reprocessed in TCRdb via fastp at Q25 and MiXCR, keeping in-frame beta chains. Rows matching on CDR3 protein sequence are summarized as one entry with the most common DNA and genes. The sample yields around 210,000 distinct CDR3 sequences; roughly 8.2% were counted once. The ten biggest clones cover roughly 5% of the sample. The sequenced sample was blood, either unsorted or a sorted T cell fraction (not recorded which). These receptor sequences come from a female donor with ankylosing spondylitis or in good health (not recorded which).

This clonotype was found many times. This rearrangement joins TRBV4-1 to TRBJ2-5; 8 bases agree with TRBD2. V lost 1 base and J lost 5; bases outside the gene matches: 6. The V gene's germline CDR1 is MGHRA and CDR2 YSYEKL. The CDR3 runs to 15 residues. CDR3 DNA: TGCGCCAGCAGCCAAGGTGTCGGGAGGGTGGAGACCCAGTACTTC. Residues: CASSQGVGRVETQYF.

This clonotype was seen a few times. The CDR3 sequence is CASSSSRDEETQYF. The CDR3 DNA reads as TGTGCCAGCAGCTCATCCAGGGACGAAGAGACCCAGTACTTC. The chain has TRBV7-2 and TRBJ2-5, with D tentatively TRBD1 or TRBD2 (5 bases each). Trimming removed 4 bases from V and 3 bases from J, with 12 bases in between. Germline CDR1 is SGHTA and CDR2 is FQGNSA. CDR3 length: 14 residues. Using reference TRBV7-2 and TRBJ2-5 for the parts outside the CDR3, the full variable domain is GAGVSQSPSNKVTEKGKDVELRCDPISGHTALYWYRQSLGQGLEFLIYFQGNSAPDKSGLPSDRFSAERTGGSVSTLTIQRTQQEDSAVYLCASSSSRDEETQYFGPGTRLLVL.

This clonotype was detected many times. The rearrangement links TRBV6-2 or TRBV6-3 to TRBJ1-5; D remains unclear. The CDR3 totals 17 residues. Germline-derived CDR1 and CDR2 are MNHEY and SVGEGT. Trimming left V 5 bases short and J 6 bases short, with 23 bases between. For the CDR3, the DNA is TGTGCCAGCAGTACCGGTAAAAGTGGACGGTGGCGTCAGCCCCAGCATTTT. Residues: CASSTGKSGRWRQPQHF.

This clonotype was detected many times. This chain connects TRBV5-2 to TRBJ2-1; TRBD2 reflects the table's D call only, with no check against the DNA. TRBV5-2 is reported as a pseudogene. The CDR3 consists of 15 residues. The CDR3: CASNSIAGRSGEQFF. CDR3 DNA: TGTGCCAGCAACTCAATAGCGGGTCGCTCCGGTGAGCAGTTCTTC.

The table lists this clonotype with many counts. The rearrangement links TRBV29-1 to TRBJ2-2; possible D gene TRBD2, 5 bases. Germline lookup yields CDR1 SQVTM and CDR2 ANQGSEA. V lost 3 bases to trimming and J lost 0 bases, with 5 bases between them. The CDR3 totals 13 residues. The CDR3 spells CSVERANTGELFF. The DNA of the CDR3 is TGCAGCGTTGAGAGGGCGAACACCGGGGAGCTGTTTTTT.

This clonotype occurred many times. CDR3 nucleotide sequence: TGTGCCAGCAGTGAAAGAACGGGACTAGCGGGATCACAGGAGCAGTTCTTC. It translates to CASSERTGLAGSQEQFF. This chain uses TRBV25-1 with TRBJ2-1; 13 nucleotides align to TRBD2. The ends lost 2 bases at V and 10 bases at J; junction bases unmatched: 11. The CDR3 is 17 amino acids. Germline V gene sequence: CDR1 MGHDK, CDR2 SYGVNS.

This clonotype was observed at least ten times. The gene calls are TRBV29-1 and TRBJ2-7, with D maybe TRBD1 (6 bases). The germline V gene has CDR1 SQVTM and CDR2 ANQGSEA. V shed 4 bases and J shed 0 bases, with 7 bases lying between them. The CDR3 runs to 12 residues. CDR3 DNA sequence: TGCAGCGTTGGGGACACCTCCTACGAGCAGTACTTC. Encoded protein: CSVGDTSYEQYF.

At least ten counts were recorded for this clonotype. The chain is built from TRBV6-2 or TRBV6-3 and TRBJ1-5, with 7 bases identical to TRBD1. Germline CDR1 reads MNHEY; CDR2 reads SVGEGT. Trimming cost V 1 base and J 4 bases; bases outside gene matches: 1. The CDR3 length is 14 residues. CDR3 sequence: CASSYLTGNQPQHF. CDR3 in DNA: TGTGCCAGCAGTTACTTGACAGGGAATCAGCCCCAGCATTTT.

In this sample, this clonotype turned up many times. The chain has TRBV28 and TRBJ1-1, with 7 bases lining up with TRBD1. With 3 bases clipped from V and 9 bases from J, the junction kept 10 bases outside the gene matches. Per the germline V gene, CDR1 is MDHEN and CDR2 is SYDVKM. The CDR3 covers 14 residues. The CDR3 DNA sequence: TGTGCCAGCAGTTTCGACAGGGCCATGGACCAAGCTTTCTTT. It translates to CASSFDRAMDQAFF.

The sample holds many counts of this clonotype. This chain links TRBV29-1 with TRBJ2-5, with D perhaps matching TRBD2 (5 bases). The germline V gene encodes CDR1 SQVTM and CDR2 ANQGSEA. The CDR3 has 14 amino acids. Between the trimmed V and J ends, which lost 4 bases and 4 bases, there was a span of 16 bases. CDR3 sequence reads: CSVVTGGGLETQYF. The CDR3 bases are TGCAGCGTTGTGACTGGCGGCGGACTAGAGACCCAGTACTTC.

This clonotype appeared many times. A junction boundary mismatches the germline segment, possibly from a read error. The chain employs TRBV10-3 and TRBJ2-3, with 8 positions matching TRBD2. Germline CDR1 ENHRY, CDR2 SYGVKD. There are 13 residues in the CDR3. CDR3 coding DNA: TGTGCCATCAGTGAGTCGATGGAGACTAGCGATGATTTT. This encodes CAISESMETSDDF.